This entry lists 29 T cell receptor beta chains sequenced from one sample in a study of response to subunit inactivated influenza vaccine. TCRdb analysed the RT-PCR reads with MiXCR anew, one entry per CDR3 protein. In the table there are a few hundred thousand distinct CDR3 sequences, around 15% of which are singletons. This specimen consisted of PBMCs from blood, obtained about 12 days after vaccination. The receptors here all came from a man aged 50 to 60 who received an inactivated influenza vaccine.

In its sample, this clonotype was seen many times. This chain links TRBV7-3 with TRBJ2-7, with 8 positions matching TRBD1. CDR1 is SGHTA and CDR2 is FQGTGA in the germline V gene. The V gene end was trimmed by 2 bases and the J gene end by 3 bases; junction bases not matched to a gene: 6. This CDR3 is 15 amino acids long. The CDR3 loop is CASSLETTGGYEQYF. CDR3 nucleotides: TGTGCCAGCAGCTTAGAGACCACAGGGGGCTACGAGCAGTACTTC.

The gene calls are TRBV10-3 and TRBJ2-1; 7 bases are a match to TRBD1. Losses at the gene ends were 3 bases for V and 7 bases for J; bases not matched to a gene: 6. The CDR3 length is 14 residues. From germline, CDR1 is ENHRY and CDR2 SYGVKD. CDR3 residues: CAISEQGSLNEQFF. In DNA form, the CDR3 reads TGTGCCATCAGTGAACAGGGGAGTTTAAATGAGCAGTTCTTC.

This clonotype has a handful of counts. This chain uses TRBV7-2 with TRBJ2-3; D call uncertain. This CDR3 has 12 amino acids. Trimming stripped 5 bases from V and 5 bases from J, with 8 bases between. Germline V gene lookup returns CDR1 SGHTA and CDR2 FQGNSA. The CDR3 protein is CASSRRIDTQYF. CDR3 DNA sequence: TGTGCCAGCAGCCGAAGGATAGATACGCAGTATTTT.

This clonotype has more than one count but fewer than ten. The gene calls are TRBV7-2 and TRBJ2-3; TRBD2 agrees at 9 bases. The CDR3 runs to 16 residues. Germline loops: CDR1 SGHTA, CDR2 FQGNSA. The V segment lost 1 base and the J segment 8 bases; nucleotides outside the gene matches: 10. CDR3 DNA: TGTGCCAGCAGCTTAGTAGGGGCTAGCGGGATTCGTACGCAGTATTTT. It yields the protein CASSLVGASGIRTQYF.

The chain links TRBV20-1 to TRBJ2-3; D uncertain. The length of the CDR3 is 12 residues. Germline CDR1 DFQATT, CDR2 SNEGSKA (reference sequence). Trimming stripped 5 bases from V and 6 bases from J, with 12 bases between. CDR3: CSAGRLGDTQYF. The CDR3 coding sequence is TGCAGTGCTGGCCGGCTCGGGGATACGCAGTATTTT.

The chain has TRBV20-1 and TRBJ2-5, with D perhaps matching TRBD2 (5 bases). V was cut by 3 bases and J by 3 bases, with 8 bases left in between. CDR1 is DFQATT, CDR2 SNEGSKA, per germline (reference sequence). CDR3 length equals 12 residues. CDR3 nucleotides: TGCAGTGCTAGTTTCGGGAAAGAGACCCAGTACTTC. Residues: CSASFGKETQYF.

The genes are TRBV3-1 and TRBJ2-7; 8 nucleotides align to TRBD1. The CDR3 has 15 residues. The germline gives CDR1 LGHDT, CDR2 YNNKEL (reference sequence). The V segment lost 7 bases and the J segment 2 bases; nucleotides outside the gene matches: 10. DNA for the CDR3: TGTGCCAGCAAACGTGGCGGGGACAGGACCTACGAGCAGTACTTC. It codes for CASKRGGDRTYEQYF.

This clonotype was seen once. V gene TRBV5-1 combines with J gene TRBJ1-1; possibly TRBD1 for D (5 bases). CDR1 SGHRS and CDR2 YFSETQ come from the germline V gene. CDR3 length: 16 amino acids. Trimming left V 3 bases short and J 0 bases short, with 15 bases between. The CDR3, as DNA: TGCGCCAGCAGCTCCACAGGCCGCGGACTGAACACTGAAGCTTTCTTT. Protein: CASSSTGRGLNTEAFF.

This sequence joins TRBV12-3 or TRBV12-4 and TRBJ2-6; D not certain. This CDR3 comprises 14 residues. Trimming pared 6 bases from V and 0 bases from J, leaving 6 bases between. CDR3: CASRPNSGANVLTF. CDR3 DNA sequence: TGTGCCAGCAGACCAAACTCTGGGGCCAACGTCCTGACTTTC.

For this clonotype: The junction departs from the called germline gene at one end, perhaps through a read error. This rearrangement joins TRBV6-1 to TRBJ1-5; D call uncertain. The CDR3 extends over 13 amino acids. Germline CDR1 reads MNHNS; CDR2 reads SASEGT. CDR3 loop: CARSPNGNQPQHF. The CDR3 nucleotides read TGTGCCCGCAGTCCTAATGGCAATCAGCCCCAGCATTTT.

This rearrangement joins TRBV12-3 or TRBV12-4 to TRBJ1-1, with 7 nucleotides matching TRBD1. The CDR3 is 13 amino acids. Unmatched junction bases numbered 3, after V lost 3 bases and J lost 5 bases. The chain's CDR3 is CASSFQQGTEAFF. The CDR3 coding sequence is TGTGCCAGCAGTTTCCAACAGGGGACTGAAGCTTTCTTT.

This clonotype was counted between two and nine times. The CDR3 spells CASSATGRNSYEQYF. CDR3 nucleotide sequence: TGTGCCAGCAGTGCGACAGGGCGAAACTCCTACGAGCAGTACTTC. The chain joins TRBV12-3 or TRBV12-4 to TRBJ2-7; TRBD1 aligns across 7 bases. Trimming took 5 bases from V and 0 from J; bases not matched to a gene: 7. This CDR3 is built from 15 residues.

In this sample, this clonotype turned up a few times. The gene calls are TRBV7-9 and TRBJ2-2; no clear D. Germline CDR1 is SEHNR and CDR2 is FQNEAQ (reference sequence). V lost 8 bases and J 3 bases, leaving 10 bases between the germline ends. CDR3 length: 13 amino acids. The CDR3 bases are TGTGCCAGCCACTTCACGGACACCGGGGAGCTGTTTTTT. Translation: CASHFTDTGELFF.

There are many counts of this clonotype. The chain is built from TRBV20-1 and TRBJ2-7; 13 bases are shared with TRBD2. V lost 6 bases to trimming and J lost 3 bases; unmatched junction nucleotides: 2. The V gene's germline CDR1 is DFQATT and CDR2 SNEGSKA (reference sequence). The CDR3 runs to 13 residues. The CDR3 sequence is CSARTSGGYEQYF. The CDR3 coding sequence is TGCAGTGCCAGGACTAGCGGGGGCTACGAGCAGTACTTC.

The CDR3: CASSQEEWRNTEAFF. CDR3 bases: TGTGCCAGCAGCCAAGAAGAATGGCGGAACACTGAAGCTTTCTTT. The chain carries TRBV3-1 and TRBJ1-1; no firm D call. Germline V gene data show CDR1 as LGHDT and CDR2 as YNNKEL (reference sequence). This CDR3 region has 15 residues. V lost 0 bases and J 1 base, leaving 9 bases between the germline ends.

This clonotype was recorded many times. CDR3 protein: CASSLDPGSSYEQYF. The CDR3 DNA reads as TGCGCCAGCAGCTTGGATCCGGGTAGCTCCTACGAGCAGTACTTC. The chain has TRBV5-1 and TRBJ2-7; D is uncertain. The V and J ends lost 0 bases and 0 bases respectively, with 10 bases between them. The CDR3 has 15 amino acids. In germline, CDR1 is SGHRS, CDR2 YFSETQ.

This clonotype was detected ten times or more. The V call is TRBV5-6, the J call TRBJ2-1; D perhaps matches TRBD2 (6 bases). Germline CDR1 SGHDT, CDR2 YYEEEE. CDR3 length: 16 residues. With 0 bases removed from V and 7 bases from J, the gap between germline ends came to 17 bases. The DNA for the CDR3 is TGTGCCAGCAGCTTGGACCCTAAAAGGGCGGGGAATGAGCAGTTCTTC. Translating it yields CASSLDPKRAGNEQFF.

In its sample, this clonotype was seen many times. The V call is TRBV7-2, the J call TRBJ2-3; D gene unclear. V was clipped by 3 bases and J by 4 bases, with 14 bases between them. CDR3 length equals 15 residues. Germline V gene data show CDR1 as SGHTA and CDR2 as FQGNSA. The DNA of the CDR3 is TGTGCCAGCAGCTTCATTCGCCCTGGGGCAGATACGCAGTATTTT. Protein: CASSFIRPGADTQYF.

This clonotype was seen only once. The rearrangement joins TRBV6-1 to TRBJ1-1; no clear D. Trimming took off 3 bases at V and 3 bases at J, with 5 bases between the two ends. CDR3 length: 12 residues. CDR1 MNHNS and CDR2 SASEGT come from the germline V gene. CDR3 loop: CASSESYTEAFF. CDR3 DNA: TGTGCCAGCAGTGAGTCGTACACTGAAGCTTTCTTT.

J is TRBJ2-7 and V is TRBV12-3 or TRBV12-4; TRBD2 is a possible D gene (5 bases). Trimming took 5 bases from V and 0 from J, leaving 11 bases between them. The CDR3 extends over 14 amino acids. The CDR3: CASSPWESSYEQYF. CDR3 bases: TGTGCCAGCAGTCCGTGGGAGAGCTCCTACGAGCAGTACTTC.

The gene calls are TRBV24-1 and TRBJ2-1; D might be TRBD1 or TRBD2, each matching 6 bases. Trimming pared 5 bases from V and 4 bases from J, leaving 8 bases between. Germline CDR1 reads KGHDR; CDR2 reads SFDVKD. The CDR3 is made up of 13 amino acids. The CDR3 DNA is TGTGCCACCAGTGCGGGGGCTTACAATGAGCAGTTCTTC. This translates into CATSAGAYNEQFF.

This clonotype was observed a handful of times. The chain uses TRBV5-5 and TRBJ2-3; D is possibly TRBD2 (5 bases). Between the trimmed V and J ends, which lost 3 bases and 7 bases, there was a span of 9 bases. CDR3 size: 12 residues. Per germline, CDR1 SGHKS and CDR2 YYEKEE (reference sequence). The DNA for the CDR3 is TGTGCCAGCAGCTGGACTCCCAATACGCAGTATTTT. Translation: CASSWTPNTQYF.

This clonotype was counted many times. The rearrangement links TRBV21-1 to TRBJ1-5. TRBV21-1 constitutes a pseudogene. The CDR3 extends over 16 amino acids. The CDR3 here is CASSDLGELKNQPQHF. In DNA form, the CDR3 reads TGTGCCAGCAGCGACCTAGGAGAGCTGAAGAATCAGCCCCAGCATTTT.

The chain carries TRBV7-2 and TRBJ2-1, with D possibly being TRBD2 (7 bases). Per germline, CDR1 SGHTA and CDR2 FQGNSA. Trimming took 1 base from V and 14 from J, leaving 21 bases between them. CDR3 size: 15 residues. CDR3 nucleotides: TGTGCCAGCAGCTTAGAGGGGGGGGGTCCGGGTTGGAAGTTCTTC. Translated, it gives CASSLEGGGPGWKFF.

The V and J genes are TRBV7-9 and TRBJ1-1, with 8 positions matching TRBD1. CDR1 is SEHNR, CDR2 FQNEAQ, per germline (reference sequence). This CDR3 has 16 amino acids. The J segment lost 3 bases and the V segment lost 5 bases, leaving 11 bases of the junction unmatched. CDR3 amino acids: CASSPGQGIYHTEAFF. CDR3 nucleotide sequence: TGTGCCAGCAGCCCCGGACAGGGTATTTACCACACTGAAGCTTTCTTT.

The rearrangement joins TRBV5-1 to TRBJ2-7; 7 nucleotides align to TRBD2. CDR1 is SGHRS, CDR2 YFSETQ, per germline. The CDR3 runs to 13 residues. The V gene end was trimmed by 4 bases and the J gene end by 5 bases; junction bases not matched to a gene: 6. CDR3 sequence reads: CASSGAGLHEQYF. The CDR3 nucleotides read TGCGCCAGCAGCGGAGCGGGGCTCCACGAGCAGTACTTC.

Here the CDR3 reads CAISEALTRTGGVGYTF. CDR3 DNA sequence: TGTGCCATCAGTGAGGCCCTAACCCGGACAGGAGGAGTAGGCTACACCTTC. The rearrangement joins TRBV10-3 to TRBJ1-2; 7 bases are shared with TRBD1. The CDR3 covers 17 residues. J gave up 8 bases and V 2 bases, and 17 bases lay outside the gene matches. Germline V gives CDR1 ENHRY, CDR2 SYGVKD.

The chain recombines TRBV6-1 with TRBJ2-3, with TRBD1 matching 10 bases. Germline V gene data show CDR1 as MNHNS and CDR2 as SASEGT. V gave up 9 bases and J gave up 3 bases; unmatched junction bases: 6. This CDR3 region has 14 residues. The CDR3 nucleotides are TGTGCCAGTGACAGGGGGCTGAGGACAGATACGCAGTATTTT. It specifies CASDRGLRTDTQYF.

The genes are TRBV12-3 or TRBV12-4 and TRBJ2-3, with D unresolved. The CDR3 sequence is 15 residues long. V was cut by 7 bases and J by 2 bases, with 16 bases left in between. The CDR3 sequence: CASTVPLDLTDTQYF. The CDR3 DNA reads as TGTGCCAGCACAGTTCCCCTAGACCTCACAGATACGCAGTATTTT.